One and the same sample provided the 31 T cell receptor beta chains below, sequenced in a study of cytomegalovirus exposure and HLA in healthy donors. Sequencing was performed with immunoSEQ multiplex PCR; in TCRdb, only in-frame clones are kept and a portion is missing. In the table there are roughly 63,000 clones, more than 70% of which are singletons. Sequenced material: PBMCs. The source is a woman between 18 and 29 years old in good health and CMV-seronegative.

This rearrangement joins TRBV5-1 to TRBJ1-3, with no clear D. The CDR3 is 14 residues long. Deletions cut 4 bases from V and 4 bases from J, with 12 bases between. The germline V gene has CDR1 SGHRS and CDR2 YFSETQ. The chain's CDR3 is CASSLSRLGNTIYF. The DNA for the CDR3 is TGCGCCAGCAGCCTCAGCAGACTCGGAAACACCATATATTTT. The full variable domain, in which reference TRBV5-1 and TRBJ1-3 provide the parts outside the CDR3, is KAGVTQTPRYLIKTRGQQVTLSCSPISGHRSVSWYQQTPGQGLQFLFEYFSETQRNKGNFPGRFSGRQFSNSRSEMNVSTLELGDSALYLCASSLSRLGNTIYFGEGSWLTVV.

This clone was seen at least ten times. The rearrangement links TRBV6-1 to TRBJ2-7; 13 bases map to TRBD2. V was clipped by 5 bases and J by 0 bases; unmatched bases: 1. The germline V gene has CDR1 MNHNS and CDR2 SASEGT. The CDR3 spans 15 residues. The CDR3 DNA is TGTGCCAGCAGTTGGACTAGCGGGAGCTCCTACGAGCAGTACTTC. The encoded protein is CASSWTSGSSYEQYF.

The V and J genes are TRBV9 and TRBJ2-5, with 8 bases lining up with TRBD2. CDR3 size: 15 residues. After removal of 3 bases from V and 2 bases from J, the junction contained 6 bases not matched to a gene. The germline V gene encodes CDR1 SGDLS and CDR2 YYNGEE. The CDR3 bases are TGTGCCAGCAGCGCCCCCCCGGGGGGGCAAGAGACCCAGTACTTC. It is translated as CASSAPPGGQETQYF.

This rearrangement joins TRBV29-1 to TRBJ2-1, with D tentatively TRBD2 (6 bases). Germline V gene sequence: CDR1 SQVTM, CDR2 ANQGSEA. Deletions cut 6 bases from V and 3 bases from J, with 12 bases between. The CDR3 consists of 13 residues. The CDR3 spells CSVPGVIYNEQFF. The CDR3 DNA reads TGCAGCGTCCCGGGGGTCATCTACAATGAGCAGTTCTTC.

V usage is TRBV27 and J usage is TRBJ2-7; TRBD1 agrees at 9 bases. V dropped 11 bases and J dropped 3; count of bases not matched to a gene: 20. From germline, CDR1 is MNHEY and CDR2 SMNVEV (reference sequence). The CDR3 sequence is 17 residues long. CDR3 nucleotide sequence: TGTGCCTACCCCCGGGGGAACCGAAACAGGGGGCACTACGAGCAGTACTTC. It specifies CAYPRGNRNRGHYEQYF.

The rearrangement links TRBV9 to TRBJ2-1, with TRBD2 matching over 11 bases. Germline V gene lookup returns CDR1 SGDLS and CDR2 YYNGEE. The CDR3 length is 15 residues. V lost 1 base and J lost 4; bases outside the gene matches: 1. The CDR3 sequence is CASSVSSGGYNEQFF. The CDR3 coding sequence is TGTGCCAGCAGCGTATCTAGCGGGGGGTACAATGAGCAGTTCTTC.

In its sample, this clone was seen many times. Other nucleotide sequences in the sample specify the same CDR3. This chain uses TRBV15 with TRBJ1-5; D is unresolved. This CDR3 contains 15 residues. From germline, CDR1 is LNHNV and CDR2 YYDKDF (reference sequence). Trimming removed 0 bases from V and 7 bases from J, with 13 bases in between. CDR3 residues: CATSREGSVMQPQHF. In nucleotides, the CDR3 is TGTGCCACCAGCAGAGAGGGCTCTGTAATGCAGCCCCAGCATTTT.

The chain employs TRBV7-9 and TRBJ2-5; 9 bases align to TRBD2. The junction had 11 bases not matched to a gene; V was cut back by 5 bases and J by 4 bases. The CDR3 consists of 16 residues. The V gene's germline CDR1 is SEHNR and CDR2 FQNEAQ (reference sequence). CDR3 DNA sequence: TGTGCCAGCAGCCGGAATAGCGGGAGTGGACGAGAGACCCAGTACTTC. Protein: CASSRNSGSGRETQYF. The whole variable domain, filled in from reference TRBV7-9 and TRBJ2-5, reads DTGVSQNPRHKITKRGQNVTFRCDPISEHNRLYWYRQTLGQGPEFLTYFQNEAQLEKSRLLSDRFSAERPKGSFSTLEIQRTEQGDSAMYLCASSRNSGSGRETQYFGPGTRLLVL.

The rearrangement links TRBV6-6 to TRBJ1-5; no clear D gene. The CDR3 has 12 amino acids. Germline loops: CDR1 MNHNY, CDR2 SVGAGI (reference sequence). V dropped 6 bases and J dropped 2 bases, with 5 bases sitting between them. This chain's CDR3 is CASSQGNQPQHF. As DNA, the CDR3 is TGTGCCAGCAGCCAGGGCAATCAGCCCCAGCATTTT.

Here the CDR3 DNA reads TGTGCCTGGAGTTTTACAGGGGGCAATCAGCCCCAGCATTTT. Encoded protein: CAWSFTGGNQPQHF. The chain employs TRBV30 and TRBJ1-5; the match to TRBD1 covers 7 bases. Germline V gene sequence: CDR1 GTSNPN, CDR2 SVGIG (reference sequence). The CDR3 extends over 14 amino acids. V lost 2 bases and J lost 2; bases outside the gene matches: 3. Variable domain in full (rest from reference TRBV30 and TRBJ1-5): SQTIHQWPATLVQPVGSPLSLECTVEGTSNPNLYWYRQAAGRGLQLLFYSVGIGQISSEVPQNLSASRPQDRQFILSSKKLLLSDSGFYLCAWSFTGGNQPQHFGDGTRLSIL.

The CDR3 DNA sequence: TGTGCCAGCAGCCTGGACAGGGGGTCGGGGGATACGCAGTATTTT. This codes for CASSLDRGSGDTQYF. The V and J genes are TRBV6-4 and TRBJ2-3; 10 nucleotides agree with TRBD1. From germline, CDR1 is MRHNA and CDR2 SNTAGT. J lost 6 bases, V lost 6 bases, and 9 bases had no gene match. The CDR3 is made up of 15 amino acids.

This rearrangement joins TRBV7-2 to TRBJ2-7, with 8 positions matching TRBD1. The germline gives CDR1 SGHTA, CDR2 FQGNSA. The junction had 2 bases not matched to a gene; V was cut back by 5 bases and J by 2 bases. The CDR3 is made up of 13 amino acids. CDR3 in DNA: TGTGCCAGCAGCCCAGGGGGCGCCTACGAGCAGTACTTC. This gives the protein CASSPGGAYEQYF.

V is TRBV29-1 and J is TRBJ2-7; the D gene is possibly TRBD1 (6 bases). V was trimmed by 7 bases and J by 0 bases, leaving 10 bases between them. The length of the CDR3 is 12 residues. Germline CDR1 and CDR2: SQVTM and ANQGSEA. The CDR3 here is CSAADSSYEQYF. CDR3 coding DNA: TGCAGCGCGGCGGACAGCTCCTACGAGCAGTACTTC.

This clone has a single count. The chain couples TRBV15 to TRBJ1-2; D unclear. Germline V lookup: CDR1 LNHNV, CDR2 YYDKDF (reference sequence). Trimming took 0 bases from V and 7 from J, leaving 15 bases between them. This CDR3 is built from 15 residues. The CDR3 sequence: CATSREIGVRRGYTF. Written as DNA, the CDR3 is TGTGCCACCAGCAGAGAGATAGGTGTCAGGCGTGGCTACACCTTC.

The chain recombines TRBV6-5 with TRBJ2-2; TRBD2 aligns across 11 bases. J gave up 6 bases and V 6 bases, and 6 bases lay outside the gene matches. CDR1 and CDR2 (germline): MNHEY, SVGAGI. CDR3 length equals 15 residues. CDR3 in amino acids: CASSRGTSGSGELFF. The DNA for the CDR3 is TGTGCCAGCAGCCGGGGGACTAGCGGTTCCGGGGAGCTGTTTTTT.

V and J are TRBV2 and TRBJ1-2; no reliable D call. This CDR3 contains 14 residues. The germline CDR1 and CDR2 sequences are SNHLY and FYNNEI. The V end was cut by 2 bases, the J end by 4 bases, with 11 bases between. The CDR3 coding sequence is TGTGCCAGCAGTGAATTACGACAAGTCTATGGCTACACCTTC. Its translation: CASSELRQVYGYTF. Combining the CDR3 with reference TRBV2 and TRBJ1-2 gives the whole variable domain EPEVTQTPSHQVTQMGQEVILRCVPISNHLYFYWYRQILGQKVEFLVSFYNNEISEKSEIFDDQFSVERPDGSNFTLKIRSTKLEDSAMYFCASSELRQVYGYTFGSGTRLTVV.

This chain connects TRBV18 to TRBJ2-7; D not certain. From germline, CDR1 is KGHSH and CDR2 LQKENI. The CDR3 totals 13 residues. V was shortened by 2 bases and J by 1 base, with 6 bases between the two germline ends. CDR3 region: CASSPTESYEQYF. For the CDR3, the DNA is TGTGCCAGCTCACCAACAGAGTCCTACGAGCAGTACTTC.

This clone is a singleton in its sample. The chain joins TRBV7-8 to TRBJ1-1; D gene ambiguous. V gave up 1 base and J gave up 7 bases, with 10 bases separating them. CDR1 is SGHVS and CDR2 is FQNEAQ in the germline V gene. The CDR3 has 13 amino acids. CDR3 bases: TGTGCCAGCAGCTTAGACCGAGGGATTGAAGCTTTCTTT. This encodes CASSLDRGIEAFF.

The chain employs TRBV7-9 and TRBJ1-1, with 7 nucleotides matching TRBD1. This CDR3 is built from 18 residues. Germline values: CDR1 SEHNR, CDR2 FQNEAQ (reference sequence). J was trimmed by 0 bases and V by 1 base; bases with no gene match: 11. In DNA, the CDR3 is TGTGCCAGCAGCTTAGTTGCGGTCAGGGGGAATATGAACACTGAAGCTTTCTTT. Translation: CASSLVAVRGNMNTEAFF.

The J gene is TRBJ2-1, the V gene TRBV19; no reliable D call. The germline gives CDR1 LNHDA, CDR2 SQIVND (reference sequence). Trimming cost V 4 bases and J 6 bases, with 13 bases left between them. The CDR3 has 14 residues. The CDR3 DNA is TGTGCCAGTAGTACGCGTACGCCGGGCAATGAGCAGTTCTTC. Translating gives CASSTRTPGNEQFF.

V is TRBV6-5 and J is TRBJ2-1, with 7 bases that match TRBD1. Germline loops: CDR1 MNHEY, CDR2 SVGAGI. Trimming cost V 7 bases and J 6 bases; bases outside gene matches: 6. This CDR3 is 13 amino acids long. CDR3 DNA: TGTGCCAGCACCGCACAGGGGATCAATGAGCAGTTCTTC. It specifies CASTAQGINEQFF.

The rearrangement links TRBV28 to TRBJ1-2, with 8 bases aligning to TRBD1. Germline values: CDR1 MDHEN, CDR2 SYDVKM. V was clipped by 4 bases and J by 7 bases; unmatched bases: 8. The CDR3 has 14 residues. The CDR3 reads CASSSGQGLGGYTF. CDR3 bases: TGTGCCAGCAGTTCAGGACAGGGTTTGGGTGGCTACACCTTC.

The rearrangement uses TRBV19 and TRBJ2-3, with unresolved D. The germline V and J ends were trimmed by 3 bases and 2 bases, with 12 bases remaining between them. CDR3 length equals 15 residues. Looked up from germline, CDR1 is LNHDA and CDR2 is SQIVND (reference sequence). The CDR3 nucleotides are TGTGCCAGTAGTATTTACGCGAGAAACACAGATACGCAGTATTTT. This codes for CASSIYARNTDTQYF.

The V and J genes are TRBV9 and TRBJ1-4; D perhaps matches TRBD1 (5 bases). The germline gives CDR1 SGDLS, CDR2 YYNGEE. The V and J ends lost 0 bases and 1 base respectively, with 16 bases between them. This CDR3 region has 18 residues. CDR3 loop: CASSVDSPGSGTNEKLFF. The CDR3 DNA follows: TGTGCCAGCAGCGTAGACTCCCCAGGGTCCGGAACTAATGAAAAACTGTTTTTT.

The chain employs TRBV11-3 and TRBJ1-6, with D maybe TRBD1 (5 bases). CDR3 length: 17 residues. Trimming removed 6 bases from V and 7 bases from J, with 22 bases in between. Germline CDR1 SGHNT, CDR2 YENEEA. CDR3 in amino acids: CASRPPPVSGQNSPLHF. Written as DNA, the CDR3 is TGTGCCAGCAGACCCCCACCGGTTTCAGGGCAGAATTCACCCCTCCACTTT. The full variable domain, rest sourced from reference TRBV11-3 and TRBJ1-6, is EAGVVQSPRYKIIEKKQPVAFWCNPISGHNTLYWYLQNLGQGPELLIRYENEEAVDDSQLPKDRFSAERLKGVDSTLKIQPAELGDSAVYLCASRPPPVSGQNSPLHFGNGTRLTVT.

The CDR3 protein is CASSYTTGGRETQYF. CDR3 bases: TGTGCCAGCAGTTACACAACAGGGGGTAGAGAGACCCAGTACTTC. V usage is TRBV6-5 and J usage is TRBJ2-5; 8 nucleotides agree with TRBD1. CDR1 and CDR2 from the germline V gene are MNHEY and SVGAGI. After removal of 2 bases from V and 4 bases from J, the junction contained 6 bases not matched to a gene. CDR3 length equals 15 residues.

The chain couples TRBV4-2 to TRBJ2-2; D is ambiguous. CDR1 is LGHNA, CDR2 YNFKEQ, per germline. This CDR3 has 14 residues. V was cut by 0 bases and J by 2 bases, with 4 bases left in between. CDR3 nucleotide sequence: TGTGCCAGCAGCCAAGATCAAAACACCGGGGAGCTGTTTTTT. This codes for CASSQDQNTGELFF.

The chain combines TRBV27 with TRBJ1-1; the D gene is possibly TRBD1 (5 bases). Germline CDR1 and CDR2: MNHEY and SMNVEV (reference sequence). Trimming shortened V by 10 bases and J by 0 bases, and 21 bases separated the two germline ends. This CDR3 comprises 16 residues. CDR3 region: CATLRRQGEMNTEAFF. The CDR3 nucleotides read TGTGCCACCCTCAGGCGTCAGGGCGAGATGAACACTGAAGCTTTCTTT.

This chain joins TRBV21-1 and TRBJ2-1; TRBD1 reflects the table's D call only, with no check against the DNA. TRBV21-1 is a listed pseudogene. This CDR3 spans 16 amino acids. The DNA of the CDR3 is TGTGCCAGCAGCACGGAACCAGGGAAATCCTACAATGAGCAGTTCTTC. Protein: CASSTEPGKSYNEQFF.

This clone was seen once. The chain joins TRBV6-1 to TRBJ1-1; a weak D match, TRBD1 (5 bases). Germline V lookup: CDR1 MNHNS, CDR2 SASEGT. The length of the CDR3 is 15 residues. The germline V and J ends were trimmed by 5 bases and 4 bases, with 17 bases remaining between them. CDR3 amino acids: CASSLRVLGVTEAFF. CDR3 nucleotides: TGTGCCAGCAGTCTCCGGGTGTTAGGGGTCACTGAAGCTTTCTTT.

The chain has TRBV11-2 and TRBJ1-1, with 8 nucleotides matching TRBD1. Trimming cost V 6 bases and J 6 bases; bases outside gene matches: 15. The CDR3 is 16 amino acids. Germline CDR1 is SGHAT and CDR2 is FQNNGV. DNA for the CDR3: TGTGCCAGCAGAGGGGGATCGGACAGGGACTATCCTGAAGCTTTCTTT. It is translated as CASRGGSDRDYPEAFF.